The entry that follows covers one T cell receptor beta chain sequence. Germline V gives CDR1 SGDLS, CDR2 YYNGEE. Between the trimmed V and J ends, which lost 0 bases and 4 bases, there was a span of 8 bases. The CDR3 runs 13 residues. This entry belongs to a study of blood T cell repertoires in COVID-19. About the research overall: Samples representing acute and convalescent COVID-19 were sourced from the United States, Italy and Spain. T cells, B-cell-depleted T cells, or PBMCs supplied cDNA or gDNA.

Profiled with immunoSEQ multiplex PCR; TCRdb holds only in-frame clones, not every one. This sample carries 190,000 or so clones, approximately 87% of them seen once, and the ten largest clones take 0.7% to 0.85%. Sequencing was done on a sample of peripheral blood. The rearrangement joins TRBV9 to TRBJ2-7; D not certain. The sequence was obtained from an older woman with acute or convalescent COVID-19. DNA of the CDR3: TGTGCCAGCAGCGTAGATCAGGAATACGAGCAGTACTTC. Its translation: CASSVDQEYEQYF.